The T cell receptor (beta chain) under discussion was sequenced for a study of T cell clones after liver transplantation (dated by TCRdb to 2018 to 2020). The study in broad terms: The samples were obtained from ITN030ST, a randomized trial that attempted immunosuppression withdrawal within 2 years after liver transplantation. Donor-reactive T cell clones were identified using TCRbeta sequencing after a pre-transplant mixed lymphocyte reaction and were then followed in post-transplant blood. As an antigen-independent comparator for donor-reactive sequences, third party-reactive TCRbeta sequences were also identified from pre-transplant MLRs. Three of the eight recipients were HCV-positive; the others were transplanted for non-autoimmune, non-viral indications. Subjects received no induction therapy and standard immunosuppression until randomization at 12-24 months post-transplant. Tolerance was defined as complete immunosuppression withdrawal for at least one year with no rise in liver enzymes beyond twice the upper limit of normal. Blood samples were collected pre-transplant, pre-randomization before withdrawal, and post-randomization after either full withdrawal or failed withdrawal. A cohort of 8 liver transplant recipients was studied, of whom 3 were classified as tolerant and 5 as non-tolerant. The study at large found these results: Without allograft tissue specimens, donor-reactive T cells may have migrated into the graft rather than being deleted. Donor-reactive sequences decreased more than third party-reactive sequences, which suggests partial antigen-specific deletion that was not related to withdrawal success. After accounting for repertoire turnover, donor-reactive detection was significantly reduced in 7 of 8 subjects for CD4 and 8 of 8 for CD8. In two subjects, low numbers of available donor cells limited the measurable donor-reactive repertoire. A significant post-transplant decrease in circulating donor-reactive CD4 TCRbeta sequences was observed in most of the 8 subjects, irrespective of tolerance or HCV status. Conclusions were preliminary, limited by small, heterogeneous patient numbers and non-standardized post-transplant time points.

With respect to this clone: Its target antigen remains unknown. The record has no base qualities; no much larger clone is one base away.

The germline V and J ends show losses of 7 bases and 3 bases respectively, and no gene match explains 14 bases of the junction. Spanning cysteine to phenylalanine, the CDR3 consists of 18 amino acids. Of the read, only the CDR3 DNA is kept; its 54 bases are in frame from base 1. From a lookup of the germline V gene (reference sequence), CDR1 and CDR2 are LNHDA and SQIVND. Thawed unstimulated PBMCs were stained for CD3, CD4 and CD8 and FACS-sorted into CD3+CD4+ and CD3+CD8+ populations. All 8 studied subjects were randomized to immunosuppression withdrawal. The Qiagen DNeasy Blood and Tissue Kit was used to isolate genomic DNA. High-throughput TCRbeta CDR3 sequencing of frozen genomic DNA was performed by immunoSEQ, including PCR amplification, mapping, bias correction and internal controls. The study's processing was this. Productive rearrangements were retained, and unique TCRbeta sequences were defined by the CDR3 nucleotide sequence together with the V and J gene. For a sequence to be called donor-reactive, it needed a frequency of at least 0.01% and at least 5-fold expansion in CFSE-low cells compared with unstimulated pre-transplant cells. Per-subject minimum frequency thresholds, based on the lowest-template unstimulated sample, ensured at least 90% detection power. Repertoire turnover was measured by Jensen-Shannon divergence between the top 1000 TCRbeta sequences post- and pre-transplant. Changes in detection of donor-reactive sequences were assessed with two-sided Fisher's exact tests. The clones in this table, taken by TCRdb from immuneACCESS, are in-frame only. Not every clone is retained; where verified, under half of the shortfall comes from an unresolved V gene, and the cause of the rest is unknown. D and trimming come from the DNA, and the V and J calls and clone size come from that table. The sample includes 65,000 to 85,000 clones, with around 84% observed a single time. The ten largest make up 2% to 2.5% of the sample.

The sequencing here drew on CD4+ T cells from blood, taken around 50 months after liver transplant. The chain was built from TRBV19 and TRBJ2-6, with 8 bases aligning to TRBD2. This TCR was sampled from a human patient who received a liver transplant. Some T cells seen after a transplant may have their origin in the graft donor. The CDR3 region reads CASKIEAGGPFGANVLTF. The DNA is as follows: TGTGCCAGTAAAATCGAGGCGGGAGGCCCATTTGGGGCCAACGTCCTGACTTTC.